These 29 T cell receptor beta chains were sequenced from one sample in a study of blood T cell repertoires in COVID-19. This table comes from immunoSEQ multiplex PCR, and its TCRdb copy is limited to in-frame clones, with some not included. The sample consists of 300,000 to 350,000 clones, about nine tenths of them appearing once. Sequencing was carried out using peripheral blood. The receptors derive from a woman between 65 and 79 years old with COVID-19, enrolled during active disease.

The rearrangement joins TRBV7-2 to TRBJ2-1, with 10 bases matching TRBD2. In germline, CDR1 is SGHTA, CDR2 FQGNSA. There are 14 residues in the CDR3. J gave up 10 bases and V 3 bases, and 6 bases lay outside the gene matches. CDR3 residues: CASSFTSGVTEQFF. CDR3 sequence (DNA): TGTGCCAGCAGCTTCACTAGCGGGGTGACGGAGCAGTTCTTC.

The V and J genes are TRBV20-1 and TRBJ1-2, with a tentative D call TRBD1 (6 bases). The CDR3 has 14 amino acids. Trimming stripped 3 bases from V and 1 base from J, with 12 bases between. The V gene's germline CDR1 is DFQATT and CDR2 SNEGSKA (reference sequence). The DNA of the CDR3 is TGCAGTGCTAGTCAGAGACAGGTTAACTATGGCTACACCTTC. It yields the protein CSASQRQVNYGYTF.

The chain has TRBV6-6 and TRBJ1-2, with 7 bases fitting TRBD1. Trimming cost V 2 bases and J 3 bases; bases outside gene matches: 0. Germline CDR1 is MNHNY and CDR2 is SVGAGI (reference sequence). This CDR3 is built from 13 residues. CDR3 region: CASSYQGDYGYTF. In nucleotides, the CDR3 is TGTGCCAGCAGTTACCAGGGGGACTATGGCTACACCTTC.

This clone has a single count. The chain carries TRBV24-1 and TRBJ1-1; the D is unclear. Trimming stripped 0 bases from V and 0 bases from J, with 13 bases between. The germline V gene has CDR1 KGHDR and CDR2 SFDVKD. This CDR3 region has 17 residues. CDR3 region: CATSDLQWAAMNTEAFF. In DNA form, the CDR3 reads TGTGCCACCAGTGATTTGCAATGGGCAGCCATGAACACTGAAGCTTTCTTT.

This chain's CDR3 is CASGLVLSDTEAFF. DNA for the CDR3: TGTGCTAGTGGTTTGGTTCTCTCGGACACTGAAGCTTTCTTT. The J gene is TRBJ1-1, the V gene TRBV12-5; D is ambiguous. This CDR3 spans 14 amino acids. Per the germline V gene, CDR1 is LGHNT and CDR2 is FRNRAP. The ends were cut back, 0 bases at V and 3 bases at J, with 8 bases in the middle.

The rearrangement uses TRBV5-1 and TRBJ2-5; 11 positions agree with TRBD2. From germline, CDR1 is SGHRS and CDR2 YFSETQ. The CDR3 loop spans 16 amino acids. With 2 bases clipped from V and 1 base from J, the junction kept 4 bases outside the gene matches. CDR3: CASSFSSGGSQETQYF. The DNA of the CDR3 is TGCGCCAGCAGCTTCTCTAGCGGGGGGTCCCAAGAGACCCAGTACTTC.

CDR3 sequence reads: CASSWAEGQPQHF. As DNA, the CDR3 is TGTGCCAGCAGTTGGGCTGAGGGTCAGCCCCAGCATTTT. V is TRBV27 and J is TRBJ1-5, with unresolved D. CDR1 is MNHEY and CDR2 is SMNVEV in the germline V gene (reference sequence). The CDR3 runs to 13 residues. Trimming took 4 bases from V and 6 from J, leaving 10 bases between them.

J is TRBJ1-4 and V is TRBV5-8; D unclear. Germline V gene lookup returns CDR1 SGHTS and CDR2 YDEGEE. The CDR3 spans 14 residues. V was trimmed by 2 bases and J by 4 bases, leaving 9 bases between them. The CDR3 is CASSFGVNNEKLFF. Written as DNA, the CDR3 is TGTGCCAGCAGCTTCGGGGTGAATAATGAAAAACTGTTTTTT.

J is TRBJ1-5 and V is TRBV7-9, with 7 bases fitting TRBD1. The J segment lost 9 bases and the V segment lost 4 bases, leaving 9 bases of the junction unmatched. Germline CDR1 is SEHNR and CDR2 is FQNEAQ (reference sequence). This CDR3 is built from 14 residues. The CDR3 nucleotides are TGTGCCAGCAGCTCCGGACAGGAGGGCGGGCCCCAGCATTTT. This translates into CASSSGQEGGPQHF.

The J gene is TRBJ1-3, the V gene TRBV6-6; D unresolved. CDR3 length equals 13 residues. V was shortened by 5 bases and J by 0 bases, with 5 bases between the two germline ends. The germline V gene encodes CDR1 MNHNY and CDR2 SVGAGI (reference sequence). The CDR3 reads CASSTDSGNTIYF. The CDR3 bases are TGTGCCAGCAGTACAGACTCTGGAAACACCATATATTTT.

A remark on this clone: This same CDR3 is encoded by further DNA sequences in the sample. The V and J genes are TRBV7-9 and TRBJ1-2; D gene ambiguous. The germline V gene encodes CDR1 SEHNR and CDR2 FQNEAQ (reference sequence). This CDR3 contains 13 residues. The germline V and J ends were trimmed by 1 base and 6 bases, with 9 bases remaining between them. The CDR3 protein is CASSLGETDGYTF. Written as DNA, the CDR3 is TGTGCCAGCAGCTTAGGTGAAACAGATGGCTACACCTTC.

This clone was seen a single time. The chain employs TRBV7-2 and TRBJ2-6, with 7 bases aligning to TRBD1. The CDR3 consists of 15 residues. The ends lost 5 bases at V and 2 bases at J; junction bases unmatched: 3. In germline, CDR1 is SGHTA, CDR2 FQGNSA. The CDR3 is CASSLDRAGANVLTF. CDR3 nucleotide sequence: TGTGCCAGCAGCCTAGACAGGGCTGGGGCCAACGTCCTGACTTTC.

This clone showed up just a few times. The chain recombines TRBV19 with TRBJ1-2; D gene uncertain. Trimming shortened V by 7 bases and J by 4 bases, and 7 bases separated the two germline ends. CDR1 LNHDA and CDR2 SQIVND come from the germline V gene (reference sequence). The CDR3 runs to 11 residues. The CDR3 DNA follows: TGTGCCAGTACCCAGGCCTATGGCTACACCTTC. The encoded protein is CASTQAYGYTF.

This rearrangement joins TRBV6-6 to TRBJ1-1, with a weak D call TRBD1 (5 bases). The CDR3 loop spans 15 amino acids. CDR1 and CDR2 (germline): MNHNY, SVGAGI (reference sequence). Trimming pared 2 bases from V and 7 bases from J, leaving 17 bases between. CDR3 loop: CASSYLRGRGFEAFF. As DNA, the CDR3 is TGTGCCAGCAGTTACCTACGAGGGAGGGGCTTTGAAGCTTTCTTT.

Ten or more counts support this clone. The chain uses TRBV6-5 and TRBJ2-3; a weak D match, TRBD2 (6 bases). The germline gives CDR1 MNHEY, CDR2 SVGAGI. Trimming cost V 5 bases and J 2 bases, with 8 bases left between them. The CDR3 sequence is 13 residues long. In nucleotides, the CDR3 is TGTGCCAGCAGTCTAGCGAACACAGATACGCAGTATTTT. Translated: CASSLANTDTQYF.

The gene calls are TRBV24-1 and TRBJ1-2; tentative D call: TRBD1 (5 bases). Germline V CDR1 and CDR2: KGHDR, SFDVKD. The CDR3 has 15 residues. Deletions cut 0 bases from V and 10 bases from J, with 17 bases between. Here the CDR3 reads CATSDLAGSQETYTF. The CDR3 region has the DNA TGTGCCACCAGTGATTTGGCAGGGTCCCAGGAGACCTACACCTTC.

The rearrangement links TRBV7-8 to TRBJ1-3, with 8 bases aligning to TRBD1. The junction had 8 bases not matched to a gene; V was cut back by 1 base and J by 3 bases. The CDR3 is made up of 17 amino acids. CDR1 and CDR2 from the germline V gene are SGHVS and FQNEAQ. Here the CDR3 reads CASSLGGQGANGNTIYF. DNA of the CDR3: TGTGCCAGCAGCTTAGGAGGGCAGGGGGCGAATGGAAACACCATATATTTT.

The chain combines TRBV5-1 with TRBJ2-3; 7 bases map to TRBD1. The CDR3 is 15 residues long. The trim removed 4 bases at V and 2 bases at J, leaving 7 bases unmatched. Germline CDR1 and CDR2: SGHRS and YFSETQ. The DNA for the CDR3 is TGCGCCAGCAGCCCCAGGGGGTCAGACACAGATACGCAGTATTTT. Translated, it gives CASSPRGSDTDTQYF.

The chain employs TRBV27 and TRBJ1-1; D gene ambiguous. V lost 5 bases and J 9 bases, leaving 16 bases between the germline ends. The CDR3 length is 13 residues. Germline V gives CDR1 MNHEY, CDR2 SMNVEV (reference sequence). The DNA of the CDR3 is TGTGCCAGCAGTCCCCTAAGCGGCGAAAAAGCTTTCTTT. It is translated as CASSPLSGEKAFF.

The chain combines TRBV5-1 with TRBJ2-7, with D perhaps matching TRBD2 (6 bases). Germline V gene lookup returns CDR1 SGHRS and CDR2 YFSETQ. This CDR3 comprises 13 residues. V was cut by 2 bases and J by 5 bases, with 11 bases left in between. The CDR3 nucleotides are TGCGCCAGCAGCTTAGGAGGGGTCAACGAGCAGTACTTC. Residues: CASSLGGVNEQYF.

This clone has only one observation. V usage is TRBV9 and J usage is TRBJ1-2; TRBD1 matches at 9 bases. This CDR3 spans 18 amino acids. V shed 0 bases, J shed 8 bases, and the junction held 17 bases outside the gene matches. Germline V gene lookup returns CDR1 SGDLS and CDR2 YYNGEE. The CDR3 DNA reads TGTGCCAGCAGCGTAGATTTTAGGACAGGGGCCAATCATTTCGGCTACACCTTC. Amino acids: CASSVDFRTGANHFGYTF.

CDR3 DNA sequence: TGTGCCAGCAGTGACGGGACTAGCGCCGGGGAGCTGTTTTTT. This translates into CASSDGTSAGELFF. The J gene is TRBJ2-2, the V gene TRBV2; 10 nucleotides match TRBD2. V dropped 3 bases and J dropped 6; count of bases not matched to a gene: 1. Germline V gives CDR1 SNHLY, CDR2 FYNNEI. This CDR3 is built from 14 residues.

The rearrangement joins TRBV7-2 to TRBJ1-1; 11 bases map to TRBD1. The CDR3 spans 16 residues. V lost 5 bases and J lost 5; bases outside the gene matches: 10. Germline loops: CDR1 SGHTA, CDR2 FQGNSA. As DNA, the CDR3 is TGTGCCAGCAGCCATGGACAGGGGGCCGGGAGGACTGAAGCTTTCTTT. This gives the protein CASSHGQGAGRTEAFF.

For the CDR3, the DNA is TGTGCCAGCAGGGAACAGGGGTTAGATGGCTACACCTTC. This sequence encodes CASREQGLDGYTF. The chain uses TRBV2 and TRBJ1-2; 7 bases are shared with TRBD1. There are 13 residues in the CDR3. Germline values: CDR1 SNHLY, CDR2 FYNNEI. Germline trimming cut 6 bases from V and 6 bases from J; bases unmatched to any gene: 7.

V gene TRBV7-2 combines with J gene TRBJ1-3; the D gene is possibly TRBD1 (6 bases). Germline assignment: CDR1 SGHTA and CDR2 FQGNSA. This CDR3 comprises 12 residues. Deletions cut 5 bases from V and 8 bases from J, with 10 bases between. CDR3 sequence: CASSRNRDTIYF. DNA of the CDR3: TGTGCCAGCAGCCGAAACAGGGACACCATATATTTT.

The chain is built from TRBV7-9 and TRBJ2-5; D is possibly TRBD2 (6 bases). The CDR3 contains 14 residues. Trimming took 2 bases from V and 4 from J, leaving 11 bases between them. In germline, CDR1 is SEHNR, CDR2 FQNEAQ (reference sequence). The CDR3 bases are TGTGCCAGCAGCTTATTAGCGGCACCAGAGACCCAGTACTTC. This translates into CASSLLAAPETQYF.

The chain uses TRBV30 and TRBJ1-2; the D gene is possibly TRBD1 (6 bases). Trimming took off 1 base at V and 6 bases at J, with 12 bases between the two ends. In germline, CDR1 is GTSNPN, CDR2 SVGIG (reference sequence). The CDR3 loop spans 13 amino acids. The CDR3 reads CAWSGGGWDGYTF. DNA of the CDR3: TGTGCCTGGAGTGGGGGGGGCTGGGATGGCTACACCTTC.

A word on this clone: Other DNA sequences within the sample encode an identical CDR3. This rearrangement joins TRBV18 to TRBJ1-2, with 9 positions matching TRBD1. The J segment lost 8 bases and the V segment lost 3 bases, leaving 4 bases of the junction unmatched. Germline-derived CDR1 and CDR2 are KGHSH and LQKENI. The CDR3 runs 13 residues. The CDR3 here is CASSPGQGEGYTF. CDR3 DNA sequence: TGTGCCAGCTCACCGGGACAGGGTGAAGGCTACACCTTC.

The chain is built from TRBV5-6 and TRBJ1-1; 8 bases map to TRBD1. This CDR3 is built from 15 residues. V shed 0 bases and J 2 bases; nucleotides not matched to a gene: 3. Germline lookup yields CDR1 SGHDT and CDR2 YYEEEE. The CDR3, as DNA: TGTGCCAGCAGCTTGGGGCAGGGGGCAAACACTGAAGCTTTCTTT. Its translation: CASSLGQGANTEAFF.